This is a list of T cell receptor beta chains from one sample in a study of blood T cell repertoires in COVID-19. Profiling relied on immunoSEQ multiplex PCR, and the TCRdb table lists in-frame clones only, not all of them. The sample lists about 170,000 clones, 65% to 85% seen once, with approximately 11% in the top ten. Sequenced sample: peripheral blood. The receptor source for this set is a man in his 70s with active or convalescent COVID-19. The CDR3 runs from the conserved cysteine through the conserved F or W. Each record gives: J gene, V gene, D gene, clone size, CDR3 protein, CDR3 DNA. A D gene is named only where the DNA matches it firmly. Clone size, where shown, is once, few, many, or a class for clones that have expanded.

>TRBJ1-4|TRBV4-3|NA|NA
CASSPLWPGFRGSANEKLFF
TGCGCCAGCAGCCCTCTTTGGCCAGGATTCAGGGGCTCGGCTAATGAAAAACTGTTTTTT
>TRBJ2-5|TRBV30|NA|NA
CAWSGGGETQYF
TGTGCCTGGAGTGGTGGAGGAGAGACCCAGTACTTC
>TRBJ1-1|TRBV10-1|NA|NA
CASSPGTSLTEAFF
TGCGCCAGCAGCCCCGGGACATCGTTAACTGAAGCTTTCTTT
>TRBJ1-6|TRBV18|NA|NA
CASSPVGSYNSPLHF
TGTGCCAGCTCACCAGTCGGCTCCTATAATTCACCCCTCCACTTT
>TRBJ1-2|TRBV11-2|NA|NA
CASSLVRGGYTF
TGTGCCAGCAGCTTAGTTAGAGGAGGCTACACCTTC
>TRBJ1-6|TRBV2|NA|few
CASAPGNNSPLHF
TGTGCCAGCGCCCCGGGGAATAATTCACCCCTCCACTTT
>TRBJ2-3|TRBV18|TRBD2|NA
CASSPPGLAGGKGTDTQYF
TGTGCCAGCTCACCACCAGGACTAGCGGGAGGGAAGGGGACAGATACGCAGTATTTT
>TRBJ2-7|TRBV5-1|NA|once
CASSSGSPGYEQYF
TGCGCCAGCAGCTCGGGATCCCCTGGGTACGAGCAGTACTTC
>TRBJ1-2|TRBV6-5|NA|NA
CASSYSSAAGEEGYTF
TGTGCCAGCAGTTACTCGAGCGCGGCAGGGGAAGAAGGCTACACCTTC
>TRBJ2-5|TRBV18|NA|NA
CASSRQGLQETQYF
TGTGCCAGCTCTCGCCAGGGCTTACAAGAGACCCAGTACTTC